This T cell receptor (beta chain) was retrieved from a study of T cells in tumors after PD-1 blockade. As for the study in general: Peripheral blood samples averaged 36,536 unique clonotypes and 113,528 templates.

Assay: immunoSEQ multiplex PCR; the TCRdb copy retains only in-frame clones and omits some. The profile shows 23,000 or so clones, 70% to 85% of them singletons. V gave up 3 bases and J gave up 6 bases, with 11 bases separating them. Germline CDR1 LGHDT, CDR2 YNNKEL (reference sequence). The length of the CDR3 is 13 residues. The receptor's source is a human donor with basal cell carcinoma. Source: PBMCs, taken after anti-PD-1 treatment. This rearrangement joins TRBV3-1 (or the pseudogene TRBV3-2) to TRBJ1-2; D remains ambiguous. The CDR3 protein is CASSHPGGNGYTF. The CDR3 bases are TGTGCCAGCAGCCACCCAGGCGGCAATGGCTACACCTTC.